This TCR beta chain was sequenced for a study of T cells after yellow fever vaccination. TCRdb re-derived calls from the 5' RACE reads in MiXCR, one entry per CDR3 protein. The sample consists of roughly 160,000 distinct CDR3 sequences, around 9% of them appearing once. In regard to this clonotype: Its antigen is as yet unknown.

Trimming stripped 5 bases from V and 3 bases from J, with 13 bases between. Germline V gene lookup returns CDR1 MNHEY and CDR2 SVGEGT. This CDR3 is built from 14 residues. Study-level results: Primary-vaccination clones mostly resurfaced post-booster (96% CD4, about 87% CD8). FACS-sorted repertoires might harbor abundant contaminating clonotypes from the bulk population.

The specimen comprised CD8+ T cells sorted from PBMCs, sampled 45 days after the yellow fever booster vaccination. The source of this sequence is a man between 18 and 29 years old who received the YFV17D yellow fever vaccine. The chain carries TRBV6-2 or TRBV6-3 and TRBJ1-1; tentatively, D is TRBD1 (6 bases). CDR3 sequence (DNA): TGTGCCAGCAGTGCAGACAGGTACTACACTGAAGCTTTCTTT. This sequence encodes CASSADRYYTEAFF.